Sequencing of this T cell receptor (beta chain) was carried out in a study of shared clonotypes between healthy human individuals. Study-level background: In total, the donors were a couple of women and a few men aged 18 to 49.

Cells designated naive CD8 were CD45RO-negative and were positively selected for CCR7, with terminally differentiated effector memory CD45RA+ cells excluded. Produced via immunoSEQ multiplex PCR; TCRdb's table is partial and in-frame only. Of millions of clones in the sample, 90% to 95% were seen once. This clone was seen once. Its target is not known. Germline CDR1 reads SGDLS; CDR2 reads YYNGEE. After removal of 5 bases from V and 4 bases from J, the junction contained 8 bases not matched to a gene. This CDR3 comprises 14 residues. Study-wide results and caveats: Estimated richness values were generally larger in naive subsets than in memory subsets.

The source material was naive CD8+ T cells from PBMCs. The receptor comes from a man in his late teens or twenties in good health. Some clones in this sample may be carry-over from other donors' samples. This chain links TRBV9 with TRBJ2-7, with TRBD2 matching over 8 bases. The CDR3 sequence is CASSSTSGFYEQYF. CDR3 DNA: TGTGCCAGCAGTTCAACTAGCGGTTTTTACGAGCAGTACTTC.